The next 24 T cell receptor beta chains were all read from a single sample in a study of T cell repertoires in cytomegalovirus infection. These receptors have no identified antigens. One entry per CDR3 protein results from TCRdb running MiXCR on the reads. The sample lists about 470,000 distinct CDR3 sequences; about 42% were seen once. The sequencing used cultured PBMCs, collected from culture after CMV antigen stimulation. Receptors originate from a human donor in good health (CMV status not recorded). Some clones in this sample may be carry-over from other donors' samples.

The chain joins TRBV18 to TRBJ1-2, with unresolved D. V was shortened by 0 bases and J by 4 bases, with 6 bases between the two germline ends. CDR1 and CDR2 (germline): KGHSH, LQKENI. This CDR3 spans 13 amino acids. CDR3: CASSPPGFYGYTF. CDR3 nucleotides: TGTGCCAGCTCACCACCGGGGTTCTATGGCTACACCTTC.

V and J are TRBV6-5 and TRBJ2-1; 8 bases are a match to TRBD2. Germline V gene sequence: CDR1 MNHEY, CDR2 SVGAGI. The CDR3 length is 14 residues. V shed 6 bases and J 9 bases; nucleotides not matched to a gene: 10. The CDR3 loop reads CASSRGGQGTEQFF. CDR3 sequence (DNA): TGTGCCAGCAGCCGCGGGGGGCAGGGCACTGAGCAGTTCTTC.

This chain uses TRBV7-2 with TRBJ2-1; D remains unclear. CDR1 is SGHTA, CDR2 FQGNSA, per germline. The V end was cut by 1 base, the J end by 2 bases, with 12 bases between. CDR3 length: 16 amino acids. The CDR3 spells CASSLGRRLTYNEQFF. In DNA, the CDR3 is TGTGCCAGCAGCTTAGGTCGACGGCTAACCTACAATGAGCAGTTCTTC.

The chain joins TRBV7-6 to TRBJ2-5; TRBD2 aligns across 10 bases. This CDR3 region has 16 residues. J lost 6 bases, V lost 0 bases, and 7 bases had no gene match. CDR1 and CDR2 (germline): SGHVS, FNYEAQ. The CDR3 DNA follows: TGTGCCAGCAGCTTAGCGGGGCTAGCGGGAGTGCAGACCCAGTACTTC. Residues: CASSLAGLAGVQTQYF.

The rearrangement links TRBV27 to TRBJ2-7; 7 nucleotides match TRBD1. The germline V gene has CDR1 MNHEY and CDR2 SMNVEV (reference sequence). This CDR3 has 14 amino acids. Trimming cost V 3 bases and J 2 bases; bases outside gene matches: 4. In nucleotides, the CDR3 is TGTGCCAGCAGTTTGGGGACAGCCCCCTACGAGCAGTACTTC. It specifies CASSLGTAPYEQYF.

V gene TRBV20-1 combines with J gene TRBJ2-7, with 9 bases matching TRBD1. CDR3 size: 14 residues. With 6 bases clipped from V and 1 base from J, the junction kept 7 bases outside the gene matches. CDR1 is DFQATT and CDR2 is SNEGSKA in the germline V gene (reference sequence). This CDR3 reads CSARGQGQSYEQYF. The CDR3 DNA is TGCAGTGCAAGGGGACAGGGTCAATCCTACGAGCAGTACTTC.

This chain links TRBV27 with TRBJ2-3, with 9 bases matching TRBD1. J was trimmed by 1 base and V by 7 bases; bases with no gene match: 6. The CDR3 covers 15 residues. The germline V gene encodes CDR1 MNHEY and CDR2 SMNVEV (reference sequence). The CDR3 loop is CASNPGQGRTDTQYF. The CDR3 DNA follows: TGTGCCAGCAATCCGGGACAGGGACGCACAGATACGCAGTATTTT.

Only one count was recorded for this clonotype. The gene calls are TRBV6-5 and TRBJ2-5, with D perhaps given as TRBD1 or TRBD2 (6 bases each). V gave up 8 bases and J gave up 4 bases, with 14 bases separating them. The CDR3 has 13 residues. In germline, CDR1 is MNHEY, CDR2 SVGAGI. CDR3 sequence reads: CASQEGVRETQYF. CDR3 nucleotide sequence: TGTGCCAGCCAGGAGGGGGTCCGAGAGACCCAGTACTTC.

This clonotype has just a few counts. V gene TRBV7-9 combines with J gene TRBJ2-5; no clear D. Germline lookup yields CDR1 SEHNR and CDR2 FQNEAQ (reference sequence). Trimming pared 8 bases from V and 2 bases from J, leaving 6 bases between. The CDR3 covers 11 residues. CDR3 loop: CASQEQETQYF. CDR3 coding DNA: TGTGCCAGCCAAGAACAAGAGACCCAGTACTTC.

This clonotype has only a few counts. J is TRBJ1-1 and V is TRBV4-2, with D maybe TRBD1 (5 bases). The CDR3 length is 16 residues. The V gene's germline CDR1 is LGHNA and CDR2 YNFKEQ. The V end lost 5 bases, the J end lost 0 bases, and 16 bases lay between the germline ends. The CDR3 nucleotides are TGTGCCAGCAGCTTACATGCGGGACTCATGAACACTGAAGCTTTCTTT. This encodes CASSLHAGLMNTEAFF.

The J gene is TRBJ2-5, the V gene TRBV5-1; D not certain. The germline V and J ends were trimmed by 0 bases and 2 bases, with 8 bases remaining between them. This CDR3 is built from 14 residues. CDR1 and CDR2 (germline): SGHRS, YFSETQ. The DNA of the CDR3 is TGCGCCAGCAGCTTGGATCTGGGTCAAGAGACCCAGTACTTC. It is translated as CASSLDLGQETQYF.

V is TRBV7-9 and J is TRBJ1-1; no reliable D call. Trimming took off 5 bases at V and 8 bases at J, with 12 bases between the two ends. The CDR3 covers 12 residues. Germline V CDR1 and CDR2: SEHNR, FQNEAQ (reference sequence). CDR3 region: CASSPHPREAFF. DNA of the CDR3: TGTGCCAGCAGCCCCCACCCTCGGGAAGCTTTCTTT.

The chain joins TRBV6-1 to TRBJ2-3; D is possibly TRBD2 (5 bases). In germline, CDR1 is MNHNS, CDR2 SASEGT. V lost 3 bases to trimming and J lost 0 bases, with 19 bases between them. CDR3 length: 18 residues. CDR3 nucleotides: TGTGCCAGCAGTGACACCCTCCCTTGGGAGACTAGCACAGATACGCAGTATTTT. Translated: CASSDTLPWETSTDTQYF.

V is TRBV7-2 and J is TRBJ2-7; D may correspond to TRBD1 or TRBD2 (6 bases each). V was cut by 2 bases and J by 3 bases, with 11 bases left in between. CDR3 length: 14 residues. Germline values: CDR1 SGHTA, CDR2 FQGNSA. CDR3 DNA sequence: TGTGCCAGCAGCTTACGAGGGGGGAACTACGAGCAGTACTTC. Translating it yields CASSLRGGNYEQYF.

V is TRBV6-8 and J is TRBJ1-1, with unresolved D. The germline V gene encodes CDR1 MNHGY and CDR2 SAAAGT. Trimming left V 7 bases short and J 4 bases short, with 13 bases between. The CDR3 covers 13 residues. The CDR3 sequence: CASKTDYLTEAFF. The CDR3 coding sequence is TGTGCCAGCAAAACGGACTATCTCACTGAAGCTTTCTTT.

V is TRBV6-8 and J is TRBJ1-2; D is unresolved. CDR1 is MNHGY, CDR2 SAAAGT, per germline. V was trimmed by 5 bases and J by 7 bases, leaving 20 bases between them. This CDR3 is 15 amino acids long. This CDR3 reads CASSHTAPGPFGYTF. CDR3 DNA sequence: TGTGCCAGCAGTCACACAGCTCCGGGCCCGTTTGGCTACACCTTC.

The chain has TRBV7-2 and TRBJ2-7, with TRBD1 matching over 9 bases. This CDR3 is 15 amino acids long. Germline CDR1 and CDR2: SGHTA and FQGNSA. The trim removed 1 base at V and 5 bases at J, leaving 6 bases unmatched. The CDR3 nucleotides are TGTGCCAGCAGCTTAGAGGGACAGGGTGCCCACGAGCAGTACTTC. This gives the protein CASSLEGQGAHEQYF.

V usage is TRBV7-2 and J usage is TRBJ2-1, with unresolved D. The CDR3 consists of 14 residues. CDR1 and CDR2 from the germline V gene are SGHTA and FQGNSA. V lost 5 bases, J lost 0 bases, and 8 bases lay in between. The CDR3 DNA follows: TGTGCCAGCAGCGCGAGGAGCTCCTACAATGAGCAGTTCTTC. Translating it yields CASSARSSYNEQFF.

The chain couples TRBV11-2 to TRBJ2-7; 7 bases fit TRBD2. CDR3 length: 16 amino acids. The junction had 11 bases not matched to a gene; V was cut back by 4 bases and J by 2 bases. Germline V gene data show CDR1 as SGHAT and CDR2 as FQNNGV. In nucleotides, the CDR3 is TGTGCCAGCAGCTCGCCAAGCGGGATGAGTCCCTACGAGCAGTACTTC. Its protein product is CASSSPSGMSPYEQYF.

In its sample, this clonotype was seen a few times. This chain's CDR3 is CASRYRLAAYNEQFF. CDR3 sequence (DNA): TGTGCCAGCAGATATCGACTAGCGGCCTACAATGAGCAGTTCTTC. This chain connects TRBV7-2 to TRBJ2-1; 9 positions match TRBD2. The V gene end was trimmed by 6 bases and the J gene end by 2 bases; junction bases not matched to a gene: 5. The CDR3 covers 15 residues. Germline CDR1 SGHTA, CDR2 FQGNSA.

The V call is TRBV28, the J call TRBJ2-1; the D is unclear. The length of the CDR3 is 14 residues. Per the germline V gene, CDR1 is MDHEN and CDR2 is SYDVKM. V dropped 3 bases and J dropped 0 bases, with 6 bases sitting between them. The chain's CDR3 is CASSLDPSYNEQFF. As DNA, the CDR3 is TGTGCCAGCAGTTTGGACCCCTCCTACAATGAGCAGTTCTTC.

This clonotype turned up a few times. CDR3 DNA sequence: TGTGCCAGCAGCAAAAGCTGGGGACAGCCATCTGGAAACACCATATATTTT. The encoded protein is CASSKSWGQPSGNTIYF. This chain links TRBV14 with TRBJ1-3; 7 bases match TRBD1. The CDR3 has 17 residues. CDR1 and CDR2 from the germline V gene are SGHDN and FVKESK. With 5 bases clipped from V and 1 base from J, the junction kept 11 bases outside the gene matches. Combining the CDR3 with reference TRBV14 and TRBJ1-3 gives the whole variable domain EAGVTQFPSHSVIEKGQTVTLRCDPISGHDNLYWYRRVMGKEIKFLLHFVKESKQDESGMPNNRFLAERTGGTYSTLKVQPAELEDSGVYFCASSKSWGQPSGNTIYFGEGSWLTVV.

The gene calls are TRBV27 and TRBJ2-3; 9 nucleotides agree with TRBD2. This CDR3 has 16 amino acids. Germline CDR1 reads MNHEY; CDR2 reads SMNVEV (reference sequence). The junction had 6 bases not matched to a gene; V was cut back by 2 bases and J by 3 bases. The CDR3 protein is CASSLTLAGVTDTQYF. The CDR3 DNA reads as TGTGCCAGCAGTTTAACTTTAGCGGGGGTAACAGATACGCAGTATTTT.

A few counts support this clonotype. The CDR3 sequence is CASSPAQITLGLAKSSYEQYF. The CDR3, as DNA: TGTGCCAGCAGCCCGGCCCAAATAACCCTCGGACTAGCCAAGAGCTCCTACGAGCAGTACTTC. The rearrangement uses TRBV11-2 and TRBJ2-7; TRBD2 matches at 8 bases. Losses at the gene ends were 5 bases for V and 0 bases for J; bases not matched to a gene: 24. CDR1 and CDR2 (germline): SGHAT, FQNNGV. The CDR3 covers 21 residues.